This is a list of T cell receptor beta chains from one sample in a study of Graves' ophthalmopathy and Graves' hyperthyroidism. TCRdb processed the multiplex PCR reads anew with MiXCR; each CDR3 protein has one entry. The repertoire holds approximately 500,000 distinct CDR3 sequences, with around 14% as singletons. Specimen: blood. The origin of the receptors is a woman aged 30 to 39 with Graves' ophthalmopathy. The CDR3 runs from the conserved cysteine through the conserved F or W. D genes are given only for firm matches. Clone size is not always given. Where it is, it says once, few, many or a class for expanded clones.

>TRBJ2-2|-|TRBV6-1|-
CASSEVQANTGELFF
TGTGCCAGCAGTGAGGTTCAGGCGAACACCGGGGAGCTGTTTTTT
>TRBJ1-2|-|TRBV4-1|-
CASSQDPVPNYGYTF
TGCGCCAGCAGCCAGGACCCCGTCCCCAACTATGGCTACACCTTC
>TRBJ1-1|TRBD1|TRBV7-3|-
CASSSRVGTGSTEAFF
TGTGCCAGCAGCTCCCGGGTGGGGACAGGGAGCACTGAAGCTTTCTTT
>TRBJ1-5|-|TRBV6-1|many
CASRDLAGDSNQPQHF
TGTGCCAGCAGGGACCTGGCGGGTGATAGCAATCAGCCCCAGCATTTT
>TRBJ2-7|-|TRBV28|many
CASSAGEESSYEQYF
TGTGCCAGCAGTGCAGGGGAGGAGTCCTCCTACGAGCAGTACTTC
>TRBJ2-5|-|TRBV24-1|many
CATRGRGAETQYF
TGTGCCACCAGAGGCCGGGGGGCAGAGACCCAGTACTTC
>TRBJ2-7|TRBD1|TRBV7-8|few
CATRSGTGGYEQYF
TGTGCCACCCGGTCAGGGACAGGGGGCTACGAGCAGTACTTC
>TRBJ2-2|-|TRBV5-1|-
CASSLASRLPGELFF
TGCGCCAGCAGCTTGGCATCAAGACTACCCGGGGAGCTGTTTTTT
>TRBJ2-7|TRBD2|TRBV18|many
CASSPGLAGMEQYF
TGTGCCAGCTCACCGGGACTAGCCGGAATGGAGCAGTACTTC
>TRBJ2-6|-|TRBV5-1|-
CASSLEVGGPGANVLTF
TGCGCCAGCAGCTTGGAGGTCGGGGGGCCCGGGGCCAACGTCCTGACTTTC
>TRBJ1-2|TRBD1|TRBV24-1|many
CATSDSATGDGYGYTF
TGTGCCACCAGTGATTCGGCTACAGGGGATGGGTATGGCTACACCTTC
>TRBJ1-6|-|TRBV6-1|few
CASSEATESPLHF
TGTGCCAGCAGTGAAGCAACGGAATCACCCCTCCACTTT
>TRBJ2-7|-|TRBV30|few
CAWSYGASREQYF
TGTGCCTGGAGCTATGGGGCTTCCCGGGAGCAGTACTTC
>TRBJ2-7|-|TRBV12-3/TRBV12-4|-
CASSLMSEYEQYF
TGTGCCAGCAGTTTAATGTCTGAGTACGAGCAGTACTTC
>TRBJ2-7|TRBD1|TRBV11-2|many
CASSWTPDRGNSYEQYF
TGTGCCAGCAGTTGGACCCCGGACAGGGGGAACTCCTACGAGCAGTACTTC
>TRBJ1-1|-|TRBV29-1|many
CSAGHNEAFF
TGCAGCGCAGGACATAATGAAGCTTTCTTT
>TRBJ2-7|-|TRBV6-1|many
CASSPRVGVQEQYF
TGTGCCAGCAGTCCCCGCGTAGGGGTCCAGGAGCAGTACTTC
>TRBJ2-7|-|TRBV28|many
CASNGPPYEQYF
TGTGCCAGCAACGGACCCCCTTACGAGCAGTACTTC